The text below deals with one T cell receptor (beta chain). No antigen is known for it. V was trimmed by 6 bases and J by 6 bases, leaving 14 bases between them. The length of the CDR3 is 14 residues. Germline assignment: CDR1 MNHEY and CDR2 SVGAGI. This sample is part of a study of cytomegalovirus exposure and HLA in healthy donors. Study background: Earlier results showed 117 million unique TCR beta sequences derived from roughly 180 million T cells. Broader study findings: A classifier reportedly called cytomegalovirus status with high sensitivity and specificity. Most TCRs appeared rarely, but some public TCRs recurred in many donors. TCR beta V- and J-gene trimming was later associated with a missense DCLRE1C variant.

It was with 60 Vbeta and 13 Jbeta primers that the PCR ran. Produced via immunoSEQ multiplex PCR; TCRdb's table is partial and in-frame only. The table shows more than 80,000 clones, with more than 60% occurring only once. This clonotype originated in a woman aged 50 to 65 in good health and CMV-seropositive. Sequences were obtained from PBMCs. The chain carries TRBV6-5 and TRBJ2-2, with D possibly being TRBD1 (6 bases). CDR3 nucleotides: TGTGCCAGCAGGGATCTAGGGGGACCCGGGGAGCTGTTTTTT. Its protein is CASRDLGGPGELFF.